This T cell receptor beta chain was observed in a study of identical twins. This clonotype was detected a few times. From the 5' RACE reads, TCRdb called clonotypes with MiXCR, one entry per CDR3 protein. The sample holds approximately 890,000 distinct CDR3 sequences; over 9% are singletons and the top ten take around 1.6%. Healthy Caucasians supplied all donations. CDR1 MGHRA and CDR2 YSYEKL come from the germline V gene. The length of the CDR3 is 15 residues. J gave up 1 base and V 1 base, and 4 bases lay outside the gene matches. This sample was shared with a second study, whose subject was yellow fever vaccine responses in identical twins.

The sequenced sample was PBMCs. This sequence originates from a woman under 30 in good health. The chain is built from TRBV4-1 and TRBJ2-7; 7 bases map to TRBD1. The CDR3 nucleotides are TGCGCCAGCAGCCAAGGACAGGGCTGGTCCTACGAGCAGTACTTC. This sequence encodes CASSQGQGWSYEQYF.